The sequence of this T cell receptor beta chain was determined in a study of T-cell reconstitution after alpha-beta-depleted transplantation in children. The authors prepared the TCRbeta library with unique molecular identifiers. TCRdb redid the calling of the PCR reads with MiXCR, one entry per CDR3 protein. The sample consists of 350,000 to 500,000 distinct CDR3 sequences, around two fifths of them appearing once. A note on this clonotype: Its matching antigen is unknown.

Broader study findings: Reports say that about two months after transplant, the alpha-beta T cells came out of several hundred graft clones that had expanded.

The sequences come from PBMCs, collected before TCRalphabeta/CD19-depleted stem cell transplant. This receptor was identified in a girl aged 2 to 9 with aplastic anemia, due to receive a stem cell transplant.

CDR3 protein: CASSSPSLAGVYNEQFF. The CDR3 DNA sequence: TGTGCCAGCAGCTCGCCGAGTTTAGCGGGGGTATACAATGAGCAGTTCTTC. The J gene is TRBJ2-1, the V gene TRBV7-9; 9 nucleotides agree with TRBD2. This CDR3 region has 17 residues. CDR1 is SEHNR and CDR2 is FQNEAQ in the germline V gene (reference sequence). V was clipped by 4 bases and J by 4 bases; unmatched bases: 11.